This T cell receptor beta chain was found in a study of cytomegalovirus exposure and HLA in healthy donors. Looking at the study overall: Around 80 million unique TCRs from HLA-typed donors were held in an early data release.

The study's findings and limits: Near-uniform donor sequencing depth was presumed by presence/absence analyses. Later findings reportedly placed an Asian-associated ancestry cluster below the approximately 670-donor mean for N-insertions. There were some V segments, including TRBV6-2 and TRBV6-3, excluded as indistinguishable.

This clone was recorded once. Antigen specificity is unknown. 13 Jbeta primers and 60 Vbeta primers were used for the PCR. Clones were sequenced by immunoSEQ multiplex PCR, and TCRdb holds only the in-frame ones, with some missing. The sample carries about 160,000 clones, around three quarters recorded once. From germline, CDR1 is MNHEY and CDR2 SVGAGI. With 2 bases removed from V and 2 bases from J, the gap between germline ends came to 13 bases. The CDR3 has 16 amino acids. Sequenced: PBMCs. This receptor was obtained from a man aged 35 to 55 in good health and CMV-seronegative. The chain carries TRBV6-5 and TRBJ1-5, with D uncertain. The CDR3 coding sequence is TGTGCCAGCAGTTACCCCCGGTCTGTAGGCAATCAGCCCCAGCATTTT. As protein: CASSYPRSVGNQPQHF.